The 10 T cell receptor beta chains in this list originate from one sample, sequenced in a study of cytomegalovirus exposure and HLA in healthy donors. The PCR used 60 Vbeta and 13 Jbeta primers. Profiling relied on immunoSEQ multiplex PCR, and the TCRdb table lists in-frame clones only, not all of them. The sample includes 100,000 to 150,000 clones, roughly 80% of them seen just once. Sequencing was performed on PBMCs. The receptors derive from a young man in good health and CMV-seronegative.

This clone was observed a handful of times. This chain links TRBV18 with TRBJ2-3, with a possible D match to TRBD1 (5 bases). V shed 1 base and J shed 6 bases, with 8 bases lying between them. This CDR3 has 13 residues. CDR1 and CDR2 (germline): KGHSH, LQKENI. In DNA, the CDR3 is TGTGCCAGCTCACCACAAGGGGTTGATACGCAGTATTTT. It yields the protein CASSPQGVDTQYF.

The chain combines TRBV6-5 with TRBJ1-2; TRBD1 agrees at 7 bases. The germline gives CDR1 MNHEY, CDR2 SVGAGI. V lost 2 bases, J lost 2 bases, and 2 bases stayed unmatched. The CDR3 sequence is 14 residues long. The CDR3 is CASSYNRGNYGYTF. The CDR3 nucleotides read TGTGCCAGCAGTTACAACAGGGGAAACTATGGCTACACCTTC.

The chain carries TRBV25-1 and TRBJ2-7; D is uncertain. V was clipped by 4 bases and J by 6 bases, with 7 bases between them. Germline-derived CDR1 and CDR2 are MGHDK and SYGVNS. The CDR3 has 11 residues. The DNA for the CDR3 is TGTGCCAGCAGTGTATCCCGCGAGCAGTACTTC. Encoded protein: CASSVSREQYF.

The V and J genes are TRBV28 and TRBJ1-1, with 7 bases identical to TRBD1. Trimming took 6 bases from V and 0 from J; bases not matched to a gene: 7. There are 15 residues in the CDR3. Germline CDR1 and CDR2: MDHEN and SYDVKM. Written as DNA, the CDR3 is TGTGCCAGCAGGAGAGGGGGCGGTATGAACACTGAAGCTTTCTTT. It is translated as CASRRGGGMNTEAFF. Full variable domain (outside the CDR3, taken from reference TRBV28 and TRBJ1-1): DVKVTQSSRYLVKRTGEKVFLECVQDMDHENMFWYRQDPGLGLRLIYFSYDVKMKEKGDIPEGYSVSREKKERFSLILESASTNQTSMYLCASRRGGGMNTEAFFGQGTRLTVV.

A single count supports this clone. CDR3 loop: CASSLRQVGDYGYTF. As DNA, the CDR3 is TGTGCCAGCAGCTTACGACAGGTGGGCGACTATGGCTACACCTTC. This chain uses TRBV7-2 with TRBJ1-2; the D gene is possibly TRBD1 (6 bases). V lost 2 bases, J lost 3 bases, and 13 bases lay in between. Germline lookup yields CDR1 SGHTA and CDR2 FQGNSA. This CDR3 is built from 15 residues.

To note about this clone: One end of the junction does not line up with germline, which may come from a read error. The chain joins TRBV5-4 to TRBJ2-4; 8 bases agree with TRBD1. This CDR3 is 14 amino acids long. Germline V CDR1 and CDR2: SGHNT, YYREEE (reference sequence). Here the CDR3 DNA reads TGTGCCAGCAGCTCGCAGGGGGCGGGAAACAGTCAGTACTTC. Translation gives CASSSQGAGNSQYF.

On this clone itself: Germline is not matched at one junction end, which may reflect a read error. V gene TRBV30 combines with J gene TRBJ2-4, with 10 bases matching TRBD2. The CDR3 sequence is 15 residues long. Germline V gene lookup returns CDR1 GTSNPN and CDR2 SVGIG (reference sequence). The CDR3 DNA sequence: TGTGCCTGGAGAGCGGGGGGGATCGCCTTAAACAGTCAGTACTTC. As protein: CAWRAGGIALNSQYF. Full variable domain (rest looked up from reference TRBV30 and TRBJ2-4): SQTIHQWPATLVQPVGSPLSLECTVEGTSNPNLYWYRQAAGRGLQLLFYSVGIGQISSEVPQNLSASRPQDRQFILSSKKLLLSDSGFYLCAWRAGGIALNSQYFGAGTRLSVL.

For the CDR3, the DNA is TGCAGTGCTCTATTTGGGGAGGGGCAGTATTTT. Its protein product is CSALFGEGQYF. The chain recombines TRBV20-1 with TRBJ2-3; 7 bases fit TRBD2. The germline V gene has CDR1 DFQATT and CDR2 SNEGSKA (reference sequence). The CDR3 runs 11 residues. After removal of 5 bases from V and 11 bases from J, the junction contained 7 bases not matched to a gene.

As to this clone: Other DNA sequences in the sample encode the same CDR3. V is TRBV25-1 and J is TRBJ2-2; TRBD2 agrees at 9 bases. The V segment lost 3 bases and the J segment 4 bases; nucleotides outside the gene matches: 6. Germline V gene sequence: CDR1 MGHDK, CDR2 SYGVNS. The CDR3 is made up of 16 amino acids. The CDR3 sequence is CASSDPSGGSTGELFF. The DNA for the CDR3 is TGTGCCAGCAGTGATCCCAGCGGGGGGAGCACCGGGGAGCTGTTTTTT.

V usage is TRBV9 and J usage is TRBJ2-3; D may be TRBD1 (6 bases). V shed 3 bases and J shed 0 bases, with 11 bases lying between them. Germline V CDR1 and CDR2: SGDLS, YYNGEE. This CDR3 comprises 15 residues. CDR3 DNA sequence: TGTGCCAGCAGCGGGACAGCGCCTAGCACAGATACGCAGTATTTT. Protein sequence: CASSGTAPSTDTQYF.